This T cell receptor beta chain was recovered during a study of identical twins. Study observations and caveats: Abundant beta clonotypes from cord blood had fewer insertions, unlike memory repertoires, which showed none.

Every sampled donor was Caucasian and healthy. At least ten counts were recorded for this clonotype. Its matching antigen is unknown. Template switching supplied a universal primer site; unique molecular identifiers were carried on the cDNA. TCRdb recomputed calls from the 5' RACE reads with MiXCR, one row per CDR3 protein. The repertoire includes 500,000 to 700,000 distinct CDR3 sequences, less than 9% of them detected once, and approximately 1.5% sits in the top ten. The CDR3 extends over 14 amino acids. The germline V gene encodes CDR1 DFQATT and CDR2 SNEGSKA (reference sequence). The ends were cut back, 0 bases at V and 1 base at J, with 9 bases in the middle. This sample also appeared in a second study, on yellow fever vaccine responses in identical twins. That source adds: The authors reported partly convergent, partly personalized vaccine responses in identical twins.

The gene calls are TRBV20-1 and TRBJ1-1; D unresolved. The specimen was PBMCs. The clonotype originates from a woman aged 18-30 years in good health. DNA for the CDR3: TGCAGTGCTAGAGATCCCGGCAGGAACACTGAAGCTTTCTTT. Its translation is CSARDPGRNTEAFF.